The clone carrying this T cell receptor beta chain appeared a single time. This specimen belongs to a study of blood T cells in healthy people across ages. PCR was performed a second time for about 6 to 12 cycles using a sample-barcoded 5' primer and a J-beta primer mix. TCRdb fed the 5' RACE reads into MiXCR, producing one record per CDR3 protein. The data hold about 780,000 distinct CDR3 sequences, with less than 60% observed a single time. The V segment lost 1 base and the J segment 5 bases; nucleotides outside the gene matches: 8. Germline V lookup: CDR1 LGHDT, CDR2 YNNKEL (reference sequence). This CDR3 spans 16 amino acids.

Sequencing was carried out using blood. The chain recombines TRBV3-1 with TRBJ2-5, with TRBD1 matching 9 bases. The receptor was isolated from an elderly man in good health. The CDR3 DNA is TGTGCCAGCAGCCAAGTCCTTGGACAGGGGATGGAGACCCAGTACTTC. Its translation: CASSQVLGQGMETQYF.